One and the same sample provided the 17 T cell receptor beta chains below, sequenced in a study of T-cell memory formation after mild COVID-19. One entry per CDR3 protein, called by TCRdb with MiXCR from the 5' RACE reads. The sample includes around 250,000 distinct CDR3 sequences, roughly a tenth of them seen just once. The sample consisted of PBMCs or a T cell subset sorted from them (not recorded which). The receptors here all came from a man between 18 and 29 years old who had mild COVID-19 (a few samples of this study predate the infection). Cell type and time point are not known.

The chain recombines TRBV12-3 or TRBV12-4 with TRBJ2-2; D is undetermined. V was clipped by 3 bases and J by 7 bases, with 15 bases between them. The CDR3 spans 15 residues. The CDR3, as DNA: TGTGCCAGCAGTTTTACGGTCGCGAGCGACGGGGAGCTGTTTTTT. Encoded protein: CASSFTVASDGELFF.

This clonotype was seen repeatedly, ten times or more. The CDR3 DNA reads TGCGCCAGCAGCTACACCGGGACTAGCGCCGATGAGCAGTTCTTC. Translating it yields CASSYTGTSADEQFF. V is TRBV5-1 and J is TRBJ2-1, with 10 nucleotides matching TRBD2. There are 15 residues in the CDR3. The germline gives CDR1 SGHRS, CDR2 YFSETQ. J was trimmed by 8 bases and V by 3 bases; bases with no gene match: 8.

V and J are TRBV5-1 and TRBJ1-1, with D perhaps TRBD1 (6 bases). CDR3 length: 14 amino acids. Germline V gene lookup returns CDR1 SGHRS and CDR2 YFSETQ. V was pared by 2 bases and J by 0 bases, with 8 bases between. CDR3 region: CASSFYRVNTEAFF. The CDR3 region has the DNA TGCGCCAGCAGCTTTTACAGGGTGAACACTGAAGCTTTCTTT.

There are many counts of this clonotype. One end of the junction is discordant with germline, which a read error may explain. The rearrangement joins TRBV7-2 to TRBJ2-3; D may correspond to TRBD1 or TRBD2 (5 bases each). The germline V gene has CDR1 SGHTA and CDR2 FQGNSA. The CDR3 has 16 amino acids. The CDR3 coding sequence is TGTGCCAGCAGCATAGCCGGGACGGGCACCACAGATACGCAGTATTTT. Protein: CASSIAGTGTTDTQYF. Variable domain in full (rest from reference TRBV7-2 and TRBJ2-3): GAGVSQSPSNKVTEKGKDVELRCDPISGHTALYWYRQSLGQGLEFLIYFQGNSAPDKSGLPSDRFSAERTGGSVSTLTIQRTQQEDSAVYLCASSIAGTGTTDTQYFGPGTRLTVL.

This clonotype was seen a handful of times. The rearrangement uses TRBV3-1 and TRBJ2-7; D might be TRBD2 (5 bases). Between the trimmed V and J ends, which lost 6 bases and 1 base, there was a span of 16 bases. CDR3 length: 15 amino acids. Germline CDR1 and CDR2: LGHDT and YNNKEL (reference sequence). This CDR3 is CASSWRRIGSYEQYF. The CDR3 region has the DNA TGTGCCAGCAGTTGGAGGCGGATAGGGTCCTACGAGCAGTACTTC.

This clonotype was found a few times. The J gene is TRBJ2-2, the V gene TRBV6-2 or TRBV6-3; D is possibly TRBD1 (6 bases). Germline-derived CDR1 and CDR2 are MNHEY and SVGEGT. Trimming pared 4 bases from V and 3 bases from J, leaving 12 bases between. CDR3 length: 15 residues. The chain's CDR3 is CASSSVQGYTGELFF. CDR3 in DNA: TGTGCCAGCAGTTCGGTACAGGGATACACCGGGGAGCTGTTTTTT.

This clonotype showed up just a few times. The CDR3 DNA sequence: TGTGCCAGCAGTTTATCCAGAGGGCTAGCGGGGGGGCCCACAGATACGCAGTATTTT. It encodes CASSLSRGLAGGPTDTQYF. The chain has TRBV12-3 or TRBV12-4 and TRBJ2-3; 12 nucleotides match TRBD2. V gave up 2 bases and J gave up 2 bases; unmatched junction bases: 11. The CDR3 totals 19 residues.

This chain joins TRBV4-1 and TRBJ1-2, with 8 bases fitting TRBD1. This CDR3 has 13 amino acids. CDR1 and CDR2 (germline): MGHRA, YSYEKL. The J segment lost 6 bases and the V segment lost 6 bases, leaving 6 bases of the junction unmatched. CDR3 coding DNA: TGCGCCAGCAGTTCAGGGGGCGGAAATGGCTACACCTTC. Its protein is CASSSGGGNGYTF.

In regard to this clonotype: At one boundary the junction diverges from the germline segment, which might be a read error. The chain recombines TRBV18 with TRBJ2-3, with TRBD2 matching 9 bases. This CDR3 spans 16 amino acids. Germline V gene lookup returns CDR1 KGHSH and CDR2 LQKENI. CDR3 sequence: CAISPVRGGLADTQYF. CDR3 bases: TGTGCCATCTCACCAGTGCGGGGGGGCCTCGCAGATACGCAGTATTTT.

This clonotype occurred a few times. The chain is built from TRBV5-1 and TRBJ2-3; D is uncertain. The CDR3 is 16 residues long. The V end lost 0 bases, the J end lost 2 bases, and 13 bases lay between the germline ends. Per germline, CDR1 SGHRS and CDR2 YFSETQ. For the CDR3, the DNA is TGCGCCAGCAGCTTGGCCGTTAATATAGACACAGATACGCAGTATTTT. This codes for CASSLAVNIDTDTQYF.

The chain recombines TRBV11-2 with TRBJ2-3; D is perhaps TRBD2 (5 bases). V gave up 5 bases and J gave up 2 bases, with 14 bases separating them. Germline V gene data show CDR1 as SGHAT and CDR2 as FQNNGV. The CDR3 totals 15 residues. The CDR3 reads CASSPQSGSTDTQYF. In DNA form, the CDR3 reads TGTGCCAGCAGCCCACAGTCGGGATCCACAGATACGCAGTATTTT.

V gene TRBV23-1 combines with J gene TRBJ2-5; TRBD1 is a possible D gene (6 bases). TRBV23-1 is given ORF status, its function remaining uncertain. This CDR3 has 12 residues. V was pared by 8 bases and J by 3 bases, with 10 bases between. The CDR3 nucleotides are TGCGCCAGCCCACAGGGAGAAGAGACCCAGTACTTC. Protein sequence: CASPQGEETQYF.

This clonotype was observed a handful of times. The junction does not match germline at one end; this may be a read error. The rearrangement uses TRBV3-1 and TRBJ2-6; possible D gene TRBD2, 5 bases. CDR3 size: 15 residues. Germline loops: CDR1 LGHDT, CDR2 YNNKEL (reference sequence). CDR3 DNA sequence: TGTGCCAGCAGCAAAGACTACTCTGGGGCCAACGTCCTGACTTTC. Its translation: CASSKDYSGANVLTF.

This clonotype has more than one count but fewer than ten. Written as DNA, the CDR3 is TGTGCCAGCAGCCAGAGACGGTCCGCGAAGGATACGCAGTATTTT. This gives the protein CASSQRRSAKDTQYF. The V call is TRBV28, the J call TRBJ2-3; D gene uncertain. Germline V gene data show CDR1 as MDHEN and CDR2 as SYDVKM. The length of the CDR3 is 15 residues. V dropped 6 bases and J dropped 6 bases, with 19 bases sitting between them.

This clonotype was seen more than once but under ten times. V and J are TRBV12-3 or TRBV12-4 and TRBJ2-1; perhaps TRBD1 as D (6 bases). V was trimmed by 6 bases and J by 2 bases, leaving 14 bases between them. This CDR3 is built from 15 residues. As DNA, the CDR3 is TGTGCCAGCAGAAACAGGGAAAATCCCTACAATGAGCAGTTCTTC. Its protein product is CASRNRENPYNEQFF.

This sequence joins TRBV15 and TRBJ2-3; 9 bases align to TRBD2. In germline, CDR1 is LNHNV, CDR2 YYDKDF (reference sequence). The CDR3 is made up of 15 amino acids. V lost 0 bases and J lost 4; bases outside the gene matches: 2. In DNA, the CDR3 is TGTGCCACCAGCAGAGAGCGGGGGGGCCCAGATACGCAGTATTTT. Its protein is CATSRERGGPDTQYF.

J is TRBJ1-1 and V is TRBV18, with TRBD1 matching over 7 bases. V shed 2 bases, J shed 8 bases, and the junction held 11 bases outside the gene matches. This CDR3 comprises 15 residues. CDR1 and CDR2 (germline): KGHSH, LQKENI. In DNA, the CDR3 is TGTGCCAGCTCACCAACAACCGACAGGGCGCAAGAAGCTTTCTTT. Translation gives CASSPTTDRAQEAFF.